This T cell receptor beta chain was recovered during a study of cytomegalovirus exposure and HLA in healthy donors. This table comes from immunoSEQ multiplex PCR, and its TCRdb copy is limited to in-frame clones, with some not included. In the table there are 100,000 or so clones, roughly 89% of which are singletons. The CDR3 is 13 amino acids. The V end was cut by 6 bases, the J end by 4 bases, with 12 bases between. Germline V gene sequence: CDR1 SNHLY, CDR2 FYNNEI. This TCR derives from a woman in her thirties in good health and CMV-seronegative. V is TRBV2 and J is TRBJ1-1, with D unclear. The sequencing input was PBMCs. In DNA form, the CDR3 reads TGTGCCAGCAGCCTCGAGGTGGGCACTGAAGCTTTCTTT. It yields the protein CASSLEVGTEAFF.